The rows below give T cell receptor beta chains drawn from one sample of a study of early T cells in non-severe SARS-CoV-2 infection. One entry per CDR3 protein results from TCRdb running MiXCR on the 5' RACE reads. Among fewer than 75,000 distinct CDR3 sequences listed, about 19% were seen once. This sample comprised whole blood, obtained at baseline. The receptors come from an adult who was a healthcare worker with PCR-confirmed SARS-CoV-2 infection or an uninfected control (not recorded which). CDR3s include the opening cysteine and the closing phenylalanine or tryptophan. The order of the fields is D gene, clone size, V gene, J gene, CDR3 DNA, CDR3 protein. The D gene is left open where the match is weak. Expanded clones are given a class, and other clones once, few, many or no size at all.

D gene: NA
clone size: few
V gene: TRBV7-9
J gene: TRBJ1-3
CDR3 DNA: TGTGCCAGCAGCTCGGACACATGGGAGGGAAACACCATATATTTT
CDR3 protein: CASSSDTWEGNTIYF

D gene: NA
clone size: few
V gene: TRBV7-9
J gene: TRBJ2-3
CDR3 DNA: TGTGCCAGCAGCTTAAGGGGGAACACAGATACGCAGTATTTT
CDR3 protein: CASSLRGNTDTQYF

D gene: NA
clone size: NA
V gene: TRBV20-1
J gene: TRBJ2-3
CDR3 DNA: TGCAGTGCTAGAGATATTTTGGGCCGAGACACAGATACGCAGTATTTT
CDR3 protein: CSARDILGRDTDTQYF

D gene: NA
clone size: NA
V gene: TRBV4-1
J gene: TRBJ1-6
CDR3 DNA: TGCGCCAGCAGCCACTCAGGAGGGGAAGGTTCACCCCTCCACTTT
CDR3 protein: CASSHSGGEGSPLHF

D gene: NA
clone size: few
V gene: TRBV11-2
J gene: TRBJ2-1
CDR3 DNA: TGTGCCAGCAGCTTCAGTGGAGAGTGGTCCTACAATGAGCAGTTCTTC
CDR3 protein: CASSFSGEWSYNEQFF

D gene: NA
clone size: few
V gene: TRBV7-2
J gene: TRBJ1-6
CDR3 DNA: TGTGCCAGCAGCCCCGGGCCTTCCTCACGTGGGTATTCACCCCTCCACTTT
CDR3 protein: CASSPGPSSRGYSPLHF

D gene: NA
clone size: NA
V gene: TRBV15
J gene: TRBJ1-1
CDR3 DNA: TGTGCCACCGCGATAGAAGTAATCACTGAAGCTTTCTTT
CDR3 protein: CATAIEVITEAFF

D gene: NA
clone size: NA
V gene: TRBV4-1
J gene: TRBJ2-1
CDR3 DNA: TGCGCCAGCAGCCTAATGGACAGATCCTACAATGAGCAGTTCTTC
CDR3 protein: CASSLMDRSYNEQFF

D gene: NA
clone size: NA
V gene: TRBV7-9
J gene: TRBJ2-5
CDR3 DNA: TGTGCCAGCAGCTTACCTCGACAGCTTGAGGAGACCCAGTACTTC
CDR3 protein: CASSLPRQLEETQYF

D gene: NA
clone size: NA
V gene: TRBV3-1
J gene: TRBJ2-3
CDR3 DNA: TGTGCCAGCAGCCAATCGCCAGGGAGCACAGATACGCAGTATTTT
CDR3 protein: CASSQSPGSTDTQYF

D gene: NA
clone size: NA
V gene: TRBV10-3
J gene: TRBJ2-1
CDR3 DNA: TGTGCCATCAGTTCTAACGGGGTCCCCAATGAGCAGTTCTTC
CDR3 protein: CAISSNGVPNEQFF

D gene: NA
clone size: NA
V gene: TRBV19
J gene: TRBJ2-1
CDR3 DNA: TGTGCCAGTAGTATTTTTTCAGCCGATGAGCAGTTCTTC
CDR3 protein: CASSIFSADEQFF

D gene: NA
clone size: few
V gene: TRBV13
J gene: TRBJ2-7
CDR3 DNA: TGTGCCAGCAGCTTAGGCCGCCCCTCGAACGAGCAGTACTTC
CDR3 protein: CASSLGRPSNEQYF

D gene: TRBD1
clone size: many
V gene: TRBV7-9
J gene: TRBJ1-1
CDR3 DNA: TGTGCCAGCAGCGCCGGACAGGGAGGAGGCACTGAAGCTTTCTTT
CDR3 protein: CASSAGQGGGTEAFF

D gene: NA
clone size: NA
V gene: TRBV6-1
J gene: TRBJ2-4
CDR3 DNA: TGTGCCAGCAGTGAAGTAACTGAAGGGAACATTCAGTACTTC
CDR3 protein: CASSEVTEGNIQYF

D gene: NA
clone size: NA
V gene: TRBV7-9
J gene: TRBJ1-6
CDR3 DNA: TGTGCCAGCAGCTTGGAAGGGGGAATTAATTCACCCCTCCACTTT
CDR3 protein: CASSLEGGINSPLHF

D gene: TRBD2
clone size: NA
V gene: TRBV20-1
J gene: TRBJ2-5
CDR3 DNA: TGCAGTGCCCGGAGCGGGGGGGAAGAGACCCAGTACTTC
CDR3 protein: CSARSGGEETQYF

D gene: NA
clone size: NA
V gene: TRBV20-1
J gene: TRBJ2-5
CDR3 DNA: TGCAGTGTCCGTCCCCGGATGGAGACCCAGTACTTC
CDR3 protein: CSVRPRMETQYF

D gene: NA
clone size: NA
V gene: TRBV14
J gene: TRBJ2-5
CDR3 DNA: TGTGCCAGCAGCCAAGTTTTGTGGGAGACCCAGTACTTC
CDR3 protein: CASSQVLWETQYF

D gene: TRBD1
clone size: NA
V gene: TRBV2
J gene: TRBJ1-1
CDR3 DNA: TGTGCCAGCAGCTGGGGACAGGCGGACTTT
CDR3 protein: CASSWGQADF

D gene: NA
clone size: few
V gene: TRBV30
J gene: TRBJ1-4
CDR3 DNA: TGTGCCTTCGAGGGGTCGGCTGAAAAACTGTTTTTT
CDR3 protein: CAFEGSAEKLFF

D gene: NA
clone size: few
V gene: TRBV27
J gene: TRBJ2-7
CDR3 DNA: TGTGCCAGCAGTTTATCAGACGGCTCCTACGAGCAGTACTTC
CDR3 protein: CASSLSDGSYEQYF

D gene: NA
clone size: many
V gene: TRBV7-8
J gene: TRBJ1-1
CDR3 DNA: TGTGCCAGCAGCTTAGGCAGAGCCTCCTCTGAAGCTTTCTTT
CDR3 protein: CASSLGRASSEAFF

D gene: NA
clone size: few
V gene: TRBV12-3/TRBV12-4
J gene: TRBJ2-2
CDR3 DNA: TGTGCCAGCCGCTCTGGAATCGCCGCGGACACCGGGGAGCTGTTTTTT
CDR3 protein: CASRSGIAADTGELFF

D gene: NA
clone size: many
V gene: TRBV30
J gene: TRBJ2-1
CDR3 DNA: TGTGCCTGGAGTGTACGCCAGGGGAATGAGCAGTTCTTC
CDR3 protein: CAWSVRQGNEQFF

D gene: NA
clone size: few
V gene: TRBV6-1
J gene: TRBJ1-5
CDR3 DNA: TGTGCCAGCAGTGAAACTCTTAGGACAAGCGGCGAGATATATAGCAATCAGCCCCAGCATTTT
CDR3 protein: CASSETLRTSGEIYSNQPQHF

D gene: TRBD1
clone size: few
V gene: TRBV20-1
J gene: TRBJ1-1
CDR3 DNA: TGCAGTGCTAGAGACCATACAGGGGGCGAGACTGAAGCTTTCTTT
CDR3 protein: CSARDHTGGETEAFF

D gene: NA
clone size: few
V gene: TRBV21-1
J gene: TRBJ1-4
CDR3 DNA: TGTGCCAGCAGCAAAGGTCTGGTTTCAACTAATGAAAAACTGTTTTTT
CDR3 protein: CASSKGLVSTNEKLFF

D gene: NA
clone size: many
V gene: TRBV7-9
J gene: TRBJ2-5
CDR3 DNA: TGTGCCAGCAGCTTAGTAGGGATCGGGGAGACCCAGTACTTC
CDR3 protein: CASSLVGIGETQYF

D gene: NA
clone size: few
V gene: TRBV2
J gene: TRBJ1-2
CDR3 DNA: TGTGCCAGCAGTGACCAGAGAAACTATGGCTACACCTTC
CDR3 protein: CASSDQRNYGYTF

D gene: NA
clone size: NA
V gene: TRBV18
J gene: TRBJ1-6
CDR3 DNA: TGTGCCAGCTCACCAGGGGGGGGAAATTCACCCCTCCACTTT
CDR3 protein: CASSPGGGNSPLHF

D gene: NA
clone size: few
V gene: TRBV20-1
J gene: TRBJ2-5
CDR3 DNA: TGCAGTGCTCTGGTAAACCAAGAGACCCAGTACTTC
CDR3 protein: CSALVNQETQYF

D gene: NA
clone size: many
V gene: TRBV5-8
J gene: TRBJ2-1
CDR3 DNA: TGTGCCAGCAGCTTAGTACCAGGTTCTCAGTTCTTC
CDR3 protein: CASSLVPGSQFF

D gene: NA
clone size: NA
V gene: TRBV3-1
J gene: TRBJ1-4
CDR3 DNA: TGTGCCAGCAGCCAGCCGAATGAAAAACTGTTTTTT
CDR3 protein: CASSQPNEKLFF

D gene: NA
clone size: few
V gene: TRBV4-1
J gene: TRBJ2-7
CDR3 DNA: TGCGCCAGCAGCCAAGATTGGTCCTACGAGCAGTACTTC
CDR3 protein: CASSQDWSYEQYF

D gene: TRBD2
clone size: NA
V gene: TRBV4-2
J gene: TRBJ2-3
CDR3 DNA: TGTGCCAGCGCTGTGGCGGGGGGCTCCACAGATACGCAGTATTTT
CDR3 protein: CASAVAGGSTDTQYF

D gene: NA
clone size: NA
V gene: TRBV3-1
J gene: TRBJ1-5
CDR3 DNA: TGTGCCAGCAGCCAAGTTCTAGGGGGCAATCAGCCCCAGCATTTT
CDR3 protein: CASSQVLGGNQPQHF